The 10 T cell receptor beta chains reported below all come from one sample, sequenced in a study of neurological immune-mediated disorders. Time point denoted: longitudinal time-point 1 (baseline). In TCRdb, the 5' RACE reads were re-called with MiXCR into one record per CDR3 protein. The table shows about 40,000 distinct CDR3 sequences, with roughly 3.1% occurring only once. Sequencing input: PBMCs. These receptors originate from a woman aged 55-69 years with multiple sclerosis.

This clonotype appeared many times. The CDR3 DNA follows: TGTGCCAGCAACAGTAATGAAAAACTGTTTTTT. This sequence encodes CASNSNEKLFF. The chain has TRBV12-3 or TRBV12-4 and TRBJ1-4; no definite D call. The CDR3 consists of 11 residues. V shed 7 bases and J shed 4 bases, with 4 bases lying between them.

This clonotype has ten or more counts. The chain recombines TRBV5-1 with TRBJ2-1; 8 bases are shared with TRBD2. Germline V lookup: CDR1 SGHRS, CDR2 YFSETQ. V was clipped by 1 base and J by 6 bases; unmatched bases: 6. The CDR3 has 15 residues. This chain's CDR3 is CASSLQRGNRNEQFF. The CDR3 DNA follows: TGCGCCAGCAGCTTGCAGCGGGGGAATCGCAATGAGCAGTTCTTC.

The V gene is TRBV20-1, the J gene TRBJ1-6, with a possible D match to TRBD1 (5 bases). This CDR3 contains 16 residues. V was shortened by 1 base and J by 5 bases, with 15 bases between the two germline ends. From germline, CDR1 is DFQATT and CDR2 SNEGSKA (reference sequence). Here the CDR3 DNA reads TGCAGTGCTAGAGGGTGGGGGGGAGAGGATAATTCACCCCTCCACTTT. Its protein product is CSARGWGGEDNSPLHF.

This clonotype appeared many times. CDR3 sequence (DNA): TGCGCCAGCAGCTTGGACGGGGGGTCCCAAGAGACCCAGTACTTC. Translating it yields CASSLDGGSQETQYF. This chain uses TRBV5-1 with TRBJ2-5; 7 bases agree with TRBD2. Germline V gene data show CDR1 as SGHRS and CDR2 as YFSETQ. This CDR3 contains 15 residues. Trimming removed 0 bases from V and 1 base from J; junction bases left unmatched: 3.

The table lists this clonotype with many counts. The chain has TRBV20-1 and TRBJ1-1; no definite D call. V lost 4 bases and J 3 bases, leaving 9 bases between the germline ends. CDR1 and CDR2 from the germline V gene are DFQATT and SNEGSKA (reference sequence). This CDR3 has 12 residues. CDR3 amino acids: CSATWRDTEAFF. In nucleotides, the CDR3 is TGCAGTGCTACTTGGAGGGACACTGAAGCTTTCTTT.

This clonotype was seen a few times. The rearrangement links TRBV29-1 to TRBJ2-7; the match to TRBD1 covers 8 bases. The CDR3 is made up of 13 amino acids. V was pared by 1 base and J by 5 bases, with 4 bases of the junction left unmatched. The V gene's germline CDR1 is SQVTM and CDR2 ANQGSEA. CDR3 in amino acids: CSVEGTGFHEQYF. CDR3 bases: TGCAGCGTTGAAGGGACAGGGTTTCACGAGCAGTACTTC.

This clonotype was found many times. The chain combines TRBV5-1 with TRBJ2-7; the match to TRBD1 covers 10 bases. V was pared by 6 bases and J by 6 bases, with 12 bases of the junction left unmatched. CDR3 size: 15 residues. CDR1 is SGHRS, CDR2 YFSETQ, per germline. CDR3 amino acids: CASTPQGDRGREQYF. DNA of the CDR3: TGCGCCAGCACCCCCCAAGGGGACAGGGGCCGCGAGCAGTACTTC.

The table lists this clonotype with many counts. V gene TRBV20-1 combines with J gene TRBJ2-1; 11 bases map to TRBD1. Germline V gene data show CDR1 as DFQATT and CDR2 as SNEGSKA (reference sequence). The trim removed 5 bases at V and 5 bases at J, leaving 11 bases unmatched. CDR3 size: 16 residues. The CDR3 loop reads CSASTWTGGANNEQFF. In DNA form, the CDR3 reads TGCAGTGCTTCTACCTGGACAGGGGGCGCAAACAATGAGCAGTTCTTC.

This clonotype was seen many times. The CDR3 region has the DNA TGCAGTGGAGTGGGGGCCTATGGCTACACCTTC. The encoded protein is CSGVGAYGYTF. The gene calls are TRBV20-1 and TRBJ1-2, with a weak D call TRBD1 (6 bases). The CDR3 is 11 residues long. V was trimmed by 7 bases and J by 4 bases, leaving 10 bases between them. The germline V gene encodes CDR1 DFQATT and CDR2 SNEGSKA (reference sequence).

This clonotype was counted ten times or more. CDR3 bases: TGTGCCACCAGCAGTCGAGGCTTGTACGAGCAGTACTTC. Amino acid sequence: CATSSRGLYEQYF. This sequence joins TRBV15 and TRBJ2-7; D remains unclear. The germline V gene encodes CDR1 LNHNV and CDR2 YYDKDF (reference sequence). The V gene lost 3 bases and the J gene lost 4 bases, with 10 bases spanning the gap. This CDR3 is 13 amino acids long.